A selection of T cell receptor beta chains follows, all from one sample in a study of T cell responses to AZD1222 COVID-19 vaccine. TCRdb keeps only in-frame clones here, not all; method: immunoSEQ multiplex PCR. In the table there are roughly 150,000 clones, almost 95% of which are singletons. The sample was peripheral blood, taken on day 0 of AZD1222 vaccination. The receptors come from an adult in good health. CDR3s include the opening cysteine and the closing phenylalanine or tryptophan. A D gene is named only where the DNA matches it firmly. A clone size is listed for some rows: how often the clone was seen (once, few, many), or a class if it is expanded.

TRBJ2-4 | - | - | TRBV18 | 15 | CASSPEGEAKNIQYF | TGTGCCAGCTCACCGGAGGGGGAAGCCAAAAACATTCAGTACTTC
TRBJ2-7 | - | - | TRBV19 | 12 | CASSINREEQYF | TGTGCCAGTAGTATCAACAGGGAGGAGCAGTACTTC
TRBJ2-5 | - | - | TRBV12-3/TRBV12-4 | 13 | CASSFALQETQYF | TGTGCCAGCAGTTTCGCCCTCCAAGAGACCCAGTACTTC
TRBJ2-7 | - | - | TRBV6-4 | 12 | CASSVNTYEQYF | TGTGCCAGCAGCGTCAACACCTACGAGCAGTACTTC
TRBJ1-2 | TRBD1 | - | TRBV4-3 | 17 | CASSQDFRDSLNYGYTF | TGCGCCAGCAGCCAAGACTTCCGGGACAGCCTTAACTATGGCTACACCTTC
TRBJ2-5 | TRBD1 | - | TRBV14 | 15 | CASSQTTGGQETQYF | TGTGCCAGCAGCCAGACGACAGGGGGCCAAGAGACCCAGTACTTC
TRBJ1-6 | - | - | TRBV5-8 | 17 | CASSLPTGSSYNSPLHF | TGTGCCAGCAGTCTTCCGACTGGGAGCTCCTATAATTCACCCCTCCACTTT
TRBJ1-1 | - | - | TRBV19 | 14 | CASKSGWVNTEAFF | TGTGCCAGTAAGTCAGGGTGGGTGAACACTGAAGCTTTCTTT
TRBJ2-2 | - | - | TRBV9 | 15 | CASSASSGFPGELFF | TGTGCCAGCAGCGCCTCTTCAGGGTTCCCCGGGGAGCTGTTTTTT
TRBJ2-3 | TRBD1 | - | TRBV14 | 15 | CASSQVGTGGDTQYF | TGTGCCAGCAGCCAAGTCGGGACAGGAGGGGATACGCAGTATTTT
TRBJ1-3 | - | once | TRBV10-3 | 13 | CAISTYSGNTIYF | TGTGCCATCAGTACTTACTCTGGAAACACCATATATTTT
TRBJ2-3 | - | - | TRBV7-9 | 16 | CASSLAGGTPTDTQYF | TGTGCCAGCAGCTTAGCGGGAGGTACCCCCACAGATACGCAGTATTTT
TRBJ1-5 | - | few | TRBV29-1 | 12 | CSVRSFGQPQHF | TGCAGCGTGCGCTCTTTTGGACAGCCCCAGCATTTT
TRBJ1-2 | - | - | TRBV28 | 15 | CASLRRGGGNYGYTF | TGTGCCAGCCTTAGGAGAGGTGGCGGTAACTATGGCTACACCTTC
TRBJ1-2 | - | - | TRBV4-3 | 15 | CASSQVRGKGYGYTF | TGCGCCAGCAGCCAAGTTAGGGGGAAGGGCTATGGCTACACCTTC
TRBJ1-1 | - | - | TRBV15 | 13 | CATSGPMNTEAFF | TGTGCCACCAGCGGACCTATGAACACTGAAGCTTTCTTT
TRBJ2-5 | - | - | TRBV18 | 16 | CASSRDSGRLGETQYF | TGTGCCAGCTCACGAGACTCGGGACGGCTCGGGGAGACCCAGTACTTC
TRBJ1-3 | - | - | TRBV18 | 16 | CASSPDVPSGGNTIYF | TGTGCCAGCTCACCGGACGTCCCCTCGGGCGGAAACACCATATATTTT
TRBJ1-1 | - | - | TRBV7-9 | 17 | CASSPPGRASMNTEAFF | TGTGCCAGCAGCCCCCCCGGACGGGCGTCTATGAACACTGAAGCTTTCTTT
TRBJ2-7 | TRBD2 | - | TRBV29-1 | 13 | CSVRTSGGGEQYF | TGCAGCGTCCGGACTAGCGGGGGGGGCGAGCAGTACTTC
TRBJ2-1 | - | - | TRBV6-2/TRBV6-3 | 11 | CASSYSIEQFF | TGTGCCAGCAGTTACTCGATTGAGCAGTTCTTC
TRBJ2-1 | - | - | TRBV12-3/TRBV12-4 | 11 | CASSSPGEQFF | TGTGCCAGCAGCAGCCCTGGAGAGCAGTTCTTC
TRBJ1-1 | TRBD1 | - | TRBV29-1 | 12 | CSVPGGNTEAFF | TGCAGCGTTCCAGGGGGGAACACTGAAGCTTTCTTT
TRBJ2-6 | TRBD1 | - | TRBV9 | 18 | CASSVIRDRVSGANVLTF | TGTGCCAGCAGCGTGATCCGGGACAGGGTCTCTGGGGCCAACGTCCTGACTTTC
TRBJ2-1 | - | - | TRBV6-5 | 11 | CASTLPPEQFF | TGTGCCAGCACCCTCCCCCCTGAGCAGTTCTTC
TRBJ2-5 | - | few | TRBV28 | 13 | CASRELGQETQYF | TGTGCCAGCAGAGAGCTAGGCCAAGAGACCCAGTACTTC
TRBJ1-1 | TRBD1 | - | TRBV18 | 16 | CASSPQVGQGADEAFF | TGTGCCAGCTCACCACAAGTTGGACAGGGGGCGGATGAAGCTTTCTTT
TRBJ1-1 | TRBD1 | - | TRBV6-5 | 15 | CASSPRDRGTTEAFF | TGTGCCAGCAGTCCCCGGGACAGAGGGACCACTGAAGCTTTCTTT
TRBJ1-2 | - | - | TRBV15 | 14 | CATSPRGQGYGYTF | TGTGCCACCAGCCCACGGGGCCAGGGCTATGGCTACACCTTC
TRBJ2-7 | - | - | TRBV2 | 17 | CASSVPRIGTTFYEQYF | TGTGCCAGCAGTGTTCCCCGGATTGGGACAACCTTCTACGAGCAGTACTTC